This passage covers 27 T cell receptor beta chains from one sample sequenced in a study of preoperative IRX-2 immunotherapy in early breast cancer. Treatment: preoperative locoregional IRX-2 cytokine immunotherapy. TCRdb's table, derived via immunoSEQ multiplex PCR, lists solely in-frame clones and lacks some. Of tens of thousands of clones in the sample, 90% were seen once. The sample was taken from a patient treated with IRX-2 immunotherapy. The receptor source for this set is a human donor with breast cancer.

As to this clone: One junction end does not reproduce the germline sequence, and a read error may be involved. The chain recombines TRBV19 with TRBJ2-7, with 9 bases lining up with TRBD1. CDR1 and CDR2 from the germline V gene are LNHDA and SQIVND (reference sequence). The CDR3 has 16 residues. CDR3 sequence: CASSKFPGQGSHEQYF. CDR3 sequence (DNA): TGTGCCAGTAGTAAATTTCCGGGACAGGGCTCCCACGAGCAGTACTTC.

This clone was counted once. CDR3 in amino acids: CASSQLAGANGYTF. The CDR3 bases are TGTGCCAGCAGCCAACTCGCAGGGGCAAATGGCTACACCTTC. The V gene is TRBV16, the J gene TRBJ1-2; tentative D call: TRBD1 (6 bases). The CDR3 has 14 residues. Deletions cut 2 bases from V and 6 bases from J, with 13 bases between. Germline V gene data show CDR1 as KGHSY and CDR2 as FQNENV.

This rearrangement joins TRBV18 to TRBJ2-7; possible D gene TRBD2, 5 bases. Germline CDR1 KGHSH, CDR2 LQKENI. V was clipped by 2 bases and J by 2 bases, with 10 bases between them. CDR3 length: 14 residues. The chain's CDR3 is CASSPRAGPYEQYF. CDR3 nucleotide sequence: TGTGCCAGCTCACCAAGGGCGGGTCCCTACGAGCAGTACTTC.

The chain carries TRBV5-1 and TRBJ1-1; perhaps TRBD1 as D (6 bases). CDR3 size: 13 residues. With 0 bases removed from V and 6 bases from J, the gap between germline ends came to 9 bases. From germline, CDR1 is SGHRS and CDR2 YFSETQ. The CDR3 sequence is CASSLGQDSEAFF. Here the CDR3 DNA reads TGCGCCAGCAGCTTGGGACAGGACTCTGAAGCTTTCTTT.

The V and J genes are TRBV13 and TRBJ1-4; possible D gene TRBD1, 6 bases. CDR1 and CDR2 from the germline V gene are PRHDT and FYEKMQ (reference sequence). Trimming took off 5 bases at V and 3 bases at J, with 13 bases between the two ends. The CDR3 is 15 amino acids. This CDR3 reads CASSEIRGANEKLFF. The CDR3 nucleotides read TGTGCCAGCAGCGAAATCAGGGGTGCTAATGAAAAACTGTTTTTT.

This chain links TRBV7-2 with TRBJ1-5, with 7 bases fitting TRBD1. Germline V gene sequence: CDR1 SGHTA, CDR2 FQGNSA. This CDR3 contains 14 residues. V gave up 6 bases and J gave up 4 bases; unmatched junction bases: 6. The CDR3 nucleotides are TGTGCCAGCAGTCAGACAGGGCCAAATCAGCCCCAGCATTTT. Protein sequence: CASSQTGPNQPQHF.

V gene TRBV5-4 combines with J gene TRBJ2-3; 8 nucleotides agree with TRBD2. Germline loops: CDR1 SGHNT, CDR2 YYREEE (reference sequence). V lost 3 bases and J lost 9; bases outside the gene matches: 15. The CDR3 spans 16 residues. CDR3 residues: CASSSPAGVSHPTQYF. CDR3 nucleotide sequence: TGTGCCAGCAGCTCCCCAGCGGGAGTGTCCCACCCGACGCAGTATTTT.

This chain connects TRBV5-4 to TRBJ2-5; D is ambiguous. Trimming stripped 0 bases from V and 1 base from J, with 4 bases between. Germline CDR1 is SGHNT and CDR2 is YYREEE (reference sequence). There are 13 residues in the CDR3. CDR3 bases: TGTGCCAGCAGCTTGGGGGGCCAAGAGACCCAGTACTTC. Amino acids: CASSLGGQETQYF.

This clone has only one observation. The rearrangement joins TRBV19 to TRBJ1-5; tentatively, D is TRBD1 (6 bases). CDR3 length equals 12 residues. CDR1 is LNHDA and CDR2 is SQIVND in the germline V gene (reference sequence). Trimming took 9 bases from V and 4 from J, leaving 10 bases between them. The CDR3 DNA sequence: TGTGCCAGCTCAGGGGCGAATCAGCCCCAGCATTTT. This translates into CASSGANQPQHF.

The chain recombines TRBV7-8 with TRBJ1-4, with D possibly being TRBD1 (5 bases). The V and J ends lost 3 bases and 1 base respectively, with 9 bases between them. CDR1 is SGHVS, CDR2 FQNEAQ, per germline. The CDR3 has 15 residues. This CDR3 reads CASSFGQLTNEKLFF. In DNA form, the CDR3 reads TGTGCCAGCAGCTTTGGACAACTAACTAATGAAAAACTGTTTTTT.

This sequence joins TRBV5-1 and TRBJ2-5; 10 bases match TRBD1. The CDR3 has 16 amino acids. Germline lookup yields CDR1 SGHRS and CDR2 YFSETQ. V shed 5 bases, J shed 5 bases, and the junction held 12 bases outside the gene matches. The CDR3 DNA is TGCGCCAGCAGTCAACCCGGGACAGGGGTGGAGGAGACCCAGTACTTC. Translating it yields CASSQPGTGVEETQYF.

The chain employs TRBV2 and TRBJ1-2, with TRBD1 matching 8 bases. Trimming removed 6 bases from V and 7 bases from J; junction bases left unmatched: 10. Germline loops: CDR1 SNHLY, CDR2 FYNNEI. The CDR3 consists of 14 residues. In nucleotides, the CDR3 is TGTGCCAGCAGCCCGACAGGGGCCCCACGTGGCTACACCTTC. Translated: CASSPTGAPRGYTF. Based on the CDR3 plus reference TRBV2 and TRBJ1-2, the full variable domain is EPEVTQTPSHQVTQMGQEVILRCVPISNHLYFYWYRQILGQKVEFLVSFYNNEISEKSEIFDDQFSVERPDGSNFTLKIRSTKLEDSAMYFCASSPTGAPRGYTFGSGTRLTVV.

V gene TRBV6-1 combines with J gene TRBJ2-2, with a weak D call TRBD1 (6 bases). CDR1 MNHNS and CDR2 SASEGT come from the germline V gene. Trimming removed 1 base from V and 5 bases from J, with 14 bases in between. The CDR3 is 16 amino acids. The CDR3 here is CASSEVDRSRTGELFF. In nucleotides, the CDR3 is TGTGCCAGCAGTGAAGTTGACAGGTCGAGGACCGGGGAGCTGTTTTTT.

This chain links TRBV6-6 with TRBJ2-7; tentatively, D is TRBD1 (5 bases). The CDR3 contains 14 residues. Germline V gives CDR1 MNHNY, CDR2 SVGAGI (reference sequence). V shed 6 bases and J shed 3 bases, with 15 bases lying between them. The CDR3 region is CASRSYDRIYEQYF. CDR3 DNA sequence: TGTGCCAGCAGATCCTACGACAGAATCTACGAGCAGTACTTC.

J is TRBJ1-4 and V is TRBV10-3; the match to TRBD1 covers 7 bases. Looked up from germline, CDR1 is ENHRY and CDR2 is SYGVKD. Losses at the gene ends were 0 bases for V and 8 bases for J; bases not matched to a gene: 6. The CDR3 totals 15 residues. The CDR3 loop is CAISESRQGWEKLFF. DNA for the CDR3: TGTGCCATCAGTGAGTCGAGACAGGGTTGGGAAAAACTGTTTTTT.

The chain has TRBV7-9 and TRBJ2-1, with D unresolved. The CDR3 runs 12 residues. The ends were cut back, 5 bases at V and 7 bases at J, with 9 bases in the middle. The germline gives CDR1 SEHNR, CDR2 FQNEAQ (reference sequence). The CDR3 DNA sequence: TGTGCCAGCAGCAGACTCTTGAATGAGCAGTTCTTC. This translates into CASSRLLNEQFF.

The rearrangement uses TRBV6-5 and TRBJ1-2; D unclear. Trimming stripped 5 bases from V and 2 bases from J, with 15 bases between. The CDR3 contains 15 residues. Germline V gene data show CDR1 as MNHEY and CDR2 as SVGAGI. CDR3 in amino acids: CASSPTSSLNYGYTF. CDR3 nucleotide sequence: TGTGCCAGCAGTCCTACAAGTAGTTTGAACTATGGCTACACCTTC.

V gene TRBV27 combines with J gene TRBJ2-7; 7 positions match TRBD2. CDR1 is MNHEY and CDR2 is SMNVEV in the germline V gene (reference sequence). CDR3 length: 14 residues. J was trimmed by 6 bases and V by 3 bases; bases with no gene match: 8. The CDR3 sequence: CASSLGGYILEQYF. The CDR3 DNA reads TGTGCCAGCAGTTTGGGAGGGTACATCCTCGAGCAGTACTTC.

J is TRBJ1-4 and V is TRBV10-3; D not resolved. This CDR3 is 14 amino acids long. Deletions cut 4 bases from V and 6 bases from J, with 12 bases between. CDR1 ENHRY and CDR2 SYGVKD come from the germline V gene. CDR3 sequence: CAISAREEDEKLFF. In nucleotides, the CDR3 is TGTGCCATCAGTGCCCGGGAAGAGGATGAAAAACTGTTTTTT.

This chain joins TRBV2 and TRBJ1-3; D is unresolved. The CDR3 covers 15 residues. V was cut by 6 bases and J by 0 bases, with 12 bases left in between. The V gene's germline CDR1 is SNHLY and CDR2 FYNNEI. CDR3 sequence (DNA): TGTGCCAGCAGGGACTCCTCAAGCTCTGGAAACACCATATATTTT. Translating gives CASRDSSSSGNTIYF. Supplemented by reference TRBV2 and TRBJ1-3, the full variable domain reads EPEVTQTPSHQVTQMGQEVILRCVPISNHLYFYWYRQILGQKVEFLVSFYNNEISEKSEIFDDQFSVERPDGSNFTLKIRSTKLEDSAMYFCASRDSSSSGNTIYFGEGSWLTVV.

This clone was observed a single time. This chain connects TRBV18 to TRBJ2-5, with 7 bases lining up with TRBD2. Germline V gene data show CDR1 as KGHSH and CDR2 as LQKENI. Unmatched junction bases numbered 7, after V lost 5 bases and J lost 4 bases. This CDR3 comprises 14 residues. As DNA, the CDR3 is TGTGCCAGCTCAGCGGCGGGAGATGGAGAGACCCAGTACTTC. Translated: CASSAAGDGETQYF.

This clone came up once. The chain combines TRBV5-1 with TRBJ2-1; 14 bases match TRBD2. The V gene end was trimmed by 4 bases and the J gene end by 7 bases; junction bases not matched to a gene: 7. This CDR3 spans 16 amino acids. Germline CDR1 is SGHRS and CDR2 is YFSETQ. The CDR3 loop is CASSQGTSGSINEQFF. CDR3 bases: TGCGCCAGCAGCCAAGGGACTAGCGGGAGCATAAATGAGCAGTTCTTC.

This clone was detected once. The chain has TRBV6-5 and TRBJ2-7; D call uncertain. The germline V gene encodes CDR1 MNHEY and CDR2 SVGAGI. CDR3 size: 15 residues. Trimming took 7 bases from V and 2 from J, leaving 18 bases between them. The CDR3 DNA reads TGTGCCAGCAAAGGACGTATCTCTTCCGCCTACGAGCAGTACTTC. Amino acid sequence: CASKGRISSAYEQYF.

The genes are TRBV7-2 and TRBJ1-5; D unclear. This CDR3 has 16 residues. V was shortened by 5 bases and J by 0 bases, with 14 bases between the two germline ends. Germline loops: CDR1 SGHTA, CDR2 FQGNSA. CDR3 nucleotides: TGTGCCAGCAGCCCGAACTCAGTTTATAGCAATCAGCCCCAGCATTTT. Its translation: CASSPNSVYSNQPQHF. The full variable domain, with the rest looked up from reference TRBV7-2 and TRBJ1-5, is GAGVSQSPSNKVTEKGKDVELRCDPISGHTALYWYRQSLGQGLEFLIYFQGNSAPDKSGLPSDRFSAERTGGSVSTLTIQRTQQEDSAVYLCASSPNSVYSNQPQHFGDGTRLSIL.

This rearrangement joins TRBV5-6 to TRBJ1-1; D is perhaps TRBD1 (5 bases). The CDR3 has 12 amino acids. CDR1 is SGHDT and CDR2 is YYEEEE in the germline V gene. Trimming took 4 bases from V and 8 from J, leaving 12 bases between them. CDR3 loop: CASSPGRTEAFF. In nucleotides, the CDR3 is TGTGCCAGCAGCCCGGGACGGACCGAAGCTTTCTTT.

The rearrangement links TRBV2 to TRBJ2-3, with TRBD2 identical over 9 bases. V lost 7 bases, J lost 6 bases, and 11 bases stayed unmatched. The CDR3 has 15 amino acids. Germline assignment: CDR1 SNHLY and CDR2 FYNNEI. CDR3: CASTLGSGGGDTQYF. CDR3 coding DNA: TGTGCCAGCACCCTTGGTAGCGGGGGAGGGGATACGCAGTATTTT. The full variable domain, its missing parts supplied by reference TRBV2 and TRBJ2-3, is EPEVTQTPSHQVTQMGQEVILRCVPISNHLYFYWYRQILGQKVEFLVSFYNNEISEKSEIFDDQFSVERPDGSNFTLKIRSTKLEDSAMYFCASTLGSGGGDTQYFGPGTRLTVL.

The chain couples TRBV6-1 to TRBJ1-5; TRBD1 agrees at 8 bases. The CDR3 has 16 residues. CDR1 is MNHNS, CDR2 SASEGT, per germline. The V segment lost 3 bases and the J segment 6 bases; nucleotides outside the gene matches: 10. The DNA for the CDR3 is TGTGCCAGCAGTGATGCGGACAGGGTGGGAGGTCAGCCCCAGCATTTT. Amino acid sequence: CASSDADRVGGQPQHF.